Listed here are 12 T cell receptor beta chains from one sample, sequenced in a study of blood T cells in healthy people across ages. With a J-beta primer mix and a sample-barcoded 5' primer, a second PCR ran about 7 to 12 cycles. TCRdb reprocessed the 5' RACE reads with MiXCR, giving one entry per CDR3 protein. The profile shows 1.5 million to 1.8 million distinct CDR3 sequences, 35% to 45% of them singletons. Sequencing was carried out using blood. The receptors here all came from a woman in her late teens or twenties in good health.

The sample holds a few counts of this clonotype. The chain has TRBV2 and TRBJ1-5; 7 bases line up with TRBD1. With V trimmed by 6 bases and J by 3 bases, 8 bases remained unmatched. The germline V gene encodes CDR1 SNHLY and CDR2 FYNNEI. CDR3 size: 15 residues. For the CDR3, the DNA is TGTGCCAGCAGACTCGACAGGGTCACCAATCAGCCCCAGCATTTT. Translating it yields CASRLDRVTNQPQHF.

The V gene is TRBV27, the J gene TRBJ2-1, with D hard to call. Germline CDR1 MNHEY, CDR2 SMNVEV (reference sequence). This CDR3 has 15 amino acids. Trimming stripped 1 base from V and 4 bases from J, with 11 bases between. The DNA of the CDR3 is TGTGCCAGCAGTTTATGGTCAGCCATATACAATGAGCAGTTCTTC. Protein sequence: CASSLWSAIYNEQFF.

The chain combines TRBV11-2 with TRBJ1-2; D is uncertain. The CDR3 loop spans 13 amino acids. The germline CDR1 and CDR2 sequences are SGHAT and FQNNGV. V lost 2 bases and J lost 3, with 7 bases in between. CDR3 amino acids: CASSLNYDYGYTF. The DNA for the CDR3 is TGTGCCAGCAGCTTAAACTATGACTATGGCTACACCTTC.

This clonotype was recorded once. This chain joins TRBV29-1 and TRBJ2-5, with TRBD1 matching 9 bases. Unmatched junction bases numbered 12, after V lost 3 bases and J lost 7 bases. CDR3 length: 15 amino acids. Germline-derived CDR1 and CDR2 are SQVTM and ANQGSEA. In DNA, the CDR3 is TGCAGCGTTGACGGACAGGGGTCGATTGACGGGACCCAGTACTTC. It is translated as CSVDGQGSIDGTQYF. The whole variable domain, remainder taken from reference TRBV29-1 and TRBJ2-5, is SAVISQKPSRDICQRGTSLTIQCQVDSQVTMMFWYRQQPGQSLTLIATANQGSEATYESGFVIDKFPISRPNLTFSTLTVSNMSPEDSSIYLCSVDGQGSIDGTQYFGPGTRLLVL.

This rearrangement joins TRBV6-2 or TRBV6-3 to TRBJ1-5; the match to TRBD1 covers 9 bases. There are 15 residues in the CDR3. CDR1 MNHEY and CDR2 SVGEGT come from the germline V gene. With V trimmed by 6 bases and J by 3 bases, 6 bases remained unmatched. The CDR3 DNA reads TGTGCCAGCAGGGGACAGGGCTGGAACAATCAGCCCCAGCATTTT. Translating it yields CASRGQGWNNQPQHF.

This clonotype was observed a handful of times. The chain has TRBV28 and TRBJ2-3; the D gene is possibly TRBD1 (6 bases). The CDR3 has 16 amino acids. CDR1 and CDR2 from the germline V gene are MDHEN and SYDVKM. Trimming removed 5 bases at V and 7 bases at J, with 22 bases between. CDR3 nucleotide sequence: TGTGCCAGCAGTCCCCGGGACACCCCGGCACGAAATACGCAGTATTTT. Protein: CASSPRDTPARNTQYF.

Points on this clonotype: Germline is not matched at one junction end, which may reflect a read error. V gene TRBV27 combines with J gene TRBJ1-5; tentatively, D is TRBD1 (5 bases). CDR3 size: 15 residues. The germline gives CDR1 MNHEY, CDR2 SMNVEV (reference sequence). DNA for the CDR3: TGTGCCAGCAGGTTATACCCGGACAACAAGCAGCCCCAGCATTTT. It yields the protein CASRLYPDNKQPQHF.

In regard to this clonotype: This may be a read error, as it is one base from a much larger clone. This chain joins TRBV5-1 and TRBJ2-1; 7 bases align to TRBD2. The CDR3 covers 14 residues. CDR1 is SGHRS, CDR2 YFSETQ, per germline. The V gene end was trimmed by 4 bases and the J gene end by 4 bases; junction bases not matched to a gene: 5. Here the CDR3 DNA reads TGCGCCAGCAGCGGGGGGGAGACTTACAATGAGCAGTTCTTC. It is translated as CASSGGETYNEQFF.

This chain links TRBV27 with TRBJ2-3; TRBD1 matches 8 bases. The CDR3 has 16 residues. J gave up 3 bases and V 4 bases, and 9 bases lay outside the gene matches. Per the germline V gene, CDR1 is MNHEY and CDR2 is SMNVEV (reference sequence). The DNA of the CDR3 is TGTGCCAGCAGTTCCCCGGCAGGGGGCCGTACAGATACGCAGTATTTT. Its protein product is CASSSPAGGRTDTQYF.

This clonotype was counted between two and nine times. The CDR3 protein is CASSEGLAGSSYNEQFF. CDR3 DNA: TGTGCCAGCAGTGAGGGACTAGCGGGGAGCTCCTACAATGAGCAGTTCTTC. The J gene is TRBJ2-1, the V gene TRBV25-1; 13 nucleotides match TRBD2. The CDR3 has 17 amino acids. Germline V lookup: CDR1 MGHDK, CDR2 SYGVNS. The ends lost 3 bases at V and 0 bases at J; junction bases unmatched: 2.

CDR3 bases: TGCAGCGCCCAAGGGGGGGATGCAGATACGCAGTATTTT. This sequence encodes CSAQGGDADTQYF. The rearrangement links TRBV29-1 to TRBJ2-3; the D gene is possibly TRBD2 (7 bases). In germline, CDR1 is SQVTM, CDR2 ANQGSEA. CDR3 length: 13 amino acids. V was cut by 7 bases and J by 4 bases, with 15 bases left in between.

The chain combines TRBV29-1 with TRBJ1-1; no firm D call. Germline CDR1 SQVTM, CDR2 ANQGSEA. Trimming took 2 bases from V and 4 from J, leaving 11 bases between them. The CDR3 consists of 13 residues. The CDR3: CSVEMRSGTEAFF. DNA of the CDR3: TGCAGCGTTGAAATGAGGAGCGGCACTGAAGCTTTCTTT.